What follows describes a single T cell receptor beta chain. This sample also contains other DNA sequences that code for the same CDR3. Assay: immunoSEQ multiplex PCR; the TCRdb copy retains only in-frame clones and omits some. The sample contains 2 million to 2.5 million clones, approximately 93% of which appear only once. With 6 bases removed from V and 4 bases from J, the gap between germline ends came to 13 bases. From germline, CDR1 is KGHSH and CDR2 LQKENI. The CDR3 runs to 14 residues. These data originate in a study of shared clonotypes between healthy human individuals. About the study: Three plates each covered CD4 naive and memory; CD8 naive two, CD8 memory one.

The study drew its donors from healthy HIV-negative adults without recent acute infections or vaccinations. The gene calls are TRBV18 and TRBJ1-5, with D possibly TRBD1 on 6 matching bases. The source material was naive CD4+ T cells from PBMCs. Regarding subset: CD45RA+ positively selected. The receptor was derived from a man aged 18 to 30 in good health. Some clones in this sample may be carry-over from other donors' samples. In DNA form, the CDR3 reads TGTGCCAGCTCCCAACAGGGAGCGAATCAGCCCCAGCATTTT. It encodes CASSQQGANQPQHF. Together with reference TRBV18 and TRBJ1-5, the CDR3 gives the full variable domain: NAGVMQNPRHLVRRRGQEARLRCSPMKGHSHVYWYRQLPEEGLKFMVYLQKENIIDESGMPKERFSAEFPKEGPSILRIQQVVRGDSAAYFCASSQQGANQPQHFGDGTRLSIL.